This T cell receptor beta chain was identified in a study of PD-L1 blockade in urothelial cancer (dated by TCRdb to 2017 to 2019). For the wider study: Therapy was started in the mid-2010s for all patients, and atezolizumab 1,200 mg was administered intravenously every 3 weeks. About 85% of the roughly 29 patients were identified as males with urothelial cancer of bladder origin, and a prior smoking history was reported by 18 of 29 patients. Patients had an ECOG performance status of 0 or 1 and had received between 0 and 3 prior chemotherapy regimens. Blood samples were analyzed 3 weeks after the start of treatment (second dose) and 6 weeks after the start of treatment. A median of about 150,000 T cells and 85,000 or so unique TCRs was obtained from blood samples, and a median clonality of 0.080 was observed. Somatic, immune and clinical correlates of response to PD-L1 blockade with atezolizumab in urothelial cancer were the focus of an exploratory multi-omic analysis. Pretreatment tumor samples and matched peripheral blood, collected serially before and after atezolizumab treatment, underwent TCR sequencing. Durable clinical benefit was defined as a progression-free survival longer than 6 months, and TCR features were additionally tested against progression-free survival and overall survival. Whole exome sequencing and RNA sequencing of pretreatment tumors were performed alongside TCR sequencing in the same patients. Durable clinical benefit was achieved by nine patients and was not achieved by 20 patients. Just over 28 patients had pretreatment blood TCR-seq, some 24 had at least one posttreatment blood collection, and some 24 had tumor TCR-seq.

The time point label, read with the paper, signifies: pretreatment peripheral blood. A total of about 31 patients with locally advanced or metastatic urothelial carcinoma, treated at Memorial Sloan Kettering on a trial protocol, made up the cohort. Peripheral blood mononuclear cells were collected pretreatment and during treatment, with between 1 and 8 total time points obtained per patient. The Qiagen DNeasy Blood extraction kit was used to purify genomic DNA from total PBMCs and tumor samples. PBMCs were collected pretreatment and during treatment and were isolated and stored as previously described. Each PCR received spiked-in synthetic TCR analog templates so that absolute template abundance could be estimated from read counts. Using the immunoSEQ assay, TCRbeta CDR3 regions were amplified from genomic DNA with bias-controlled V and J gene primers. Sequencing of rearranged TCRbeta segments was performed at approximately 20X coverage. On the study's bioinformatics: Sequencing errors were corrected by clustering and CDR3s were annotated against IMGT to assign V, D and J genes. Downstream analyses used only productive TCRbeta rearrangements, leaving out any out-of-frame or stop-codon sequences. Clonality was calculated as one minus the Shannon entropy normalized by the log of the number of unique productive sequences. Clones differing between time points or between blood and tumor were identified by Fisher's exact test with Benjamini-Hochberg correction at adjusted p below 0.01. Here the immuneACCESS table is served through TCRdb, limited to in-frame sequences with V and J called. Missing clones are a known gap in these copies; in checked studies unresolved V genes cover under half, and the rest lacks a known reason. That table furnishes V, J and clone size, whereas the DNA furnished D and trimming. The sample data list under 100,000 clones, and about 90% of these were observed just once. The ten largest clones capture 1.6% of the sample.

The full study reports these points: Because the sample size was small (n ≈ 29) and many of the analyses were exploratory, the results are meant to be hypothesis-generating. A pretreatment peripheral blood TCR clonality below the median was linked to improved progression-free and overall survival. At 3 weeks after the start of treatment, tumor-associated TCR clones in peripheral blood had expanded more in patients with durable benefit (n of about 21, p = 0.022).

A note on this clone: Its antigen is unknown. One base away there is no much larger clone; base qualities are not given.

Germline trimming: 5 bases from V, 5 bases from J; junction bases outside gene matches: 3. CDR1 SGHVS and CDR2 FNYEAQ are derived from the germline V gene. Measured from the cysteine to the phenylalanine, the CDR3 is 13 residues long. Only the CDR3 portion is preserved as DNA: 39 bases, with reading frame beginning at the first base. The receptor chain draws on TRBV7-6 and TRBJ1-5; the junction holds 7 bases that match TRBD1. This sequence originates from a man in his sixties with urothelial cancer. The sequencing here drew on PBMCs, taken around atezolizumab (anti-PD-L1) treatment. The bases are TGTGCCAGCAGCCTCGACAGGGATCAGCCCCAGCATTTT. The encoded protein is CASSLDRDQPQHF.